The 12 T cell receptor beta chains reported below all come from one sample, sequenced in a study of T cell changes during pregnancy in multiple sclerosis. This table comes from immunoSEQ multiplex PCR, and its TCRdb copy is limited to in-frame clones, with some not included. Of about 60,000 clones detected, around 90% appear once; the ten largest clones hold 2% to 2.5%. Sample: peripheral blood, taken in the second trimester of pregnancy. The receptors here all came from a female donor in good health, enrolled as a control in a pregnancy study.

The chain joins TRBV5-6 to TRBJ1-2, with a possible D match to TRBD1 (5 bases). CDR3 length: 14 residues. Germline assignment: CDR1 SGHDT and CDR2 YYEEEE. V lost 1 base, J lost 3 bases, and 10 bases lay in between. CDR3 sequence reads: CASSLNRLYYGYTF. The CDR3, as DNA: TGTGCCAGCAGCTTGAACAGGCTTTACTATGGCTACACCTTC.

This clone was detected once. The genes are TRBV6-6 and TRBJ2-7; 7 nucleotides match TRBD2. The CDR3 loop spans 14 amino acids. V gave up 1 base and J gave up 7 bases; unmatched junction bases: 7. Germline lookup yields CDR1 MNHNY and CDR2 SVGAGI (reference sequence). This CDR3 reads CASSYLREHREQYF. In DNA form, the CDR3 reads TGTGCCAGCAGTTACTTGCGGGAGCATCGGGAGCAGTACTTC.

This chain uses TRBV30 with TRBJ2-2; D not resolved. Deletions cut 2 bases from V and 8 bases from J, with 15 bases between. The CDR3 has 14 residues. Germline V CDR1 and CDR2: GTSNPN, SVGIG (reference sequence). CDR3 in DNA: TGTGCCTGGAGTTTGAGCCCATCGGTGGGGGAGCTGTTTTTT. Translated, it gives CAWSLSPSVGELFF.

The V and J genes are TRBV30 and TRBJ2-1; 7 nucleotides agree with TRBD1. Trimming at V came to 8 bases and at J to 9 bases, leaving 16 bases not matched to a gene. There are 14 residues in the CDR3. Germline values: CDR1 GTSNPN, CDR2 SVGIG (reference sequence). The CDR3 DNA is TGTGCCAGCAACAGGGGCGTCGGGGTGGGTGAGCAGTTCTTC. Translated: CASNRGVGVGEQFF.

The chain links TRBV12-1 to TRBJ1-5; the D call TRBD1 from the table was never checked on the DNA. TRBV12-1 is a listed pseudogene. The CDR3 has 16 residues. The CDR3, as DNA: TGTGCCAGCAGCCCCCGCCCGGGACAGGGGGTTCAGCCCCAGCATTTT. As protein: CASSPRPGQGVQPQHF.

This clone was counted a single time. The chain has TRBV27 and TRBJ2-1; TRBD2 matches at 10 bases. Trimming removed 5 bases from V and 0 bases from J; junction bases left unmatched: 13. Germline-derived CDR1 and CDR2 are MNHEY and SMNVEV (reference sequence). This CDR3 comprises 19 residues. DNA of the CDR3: TGTGCCAGCAGTCCTAGCGGGAGTATCCTGGAGAGCTCCTACAATGAGCAGTTCTTC. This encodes CASSPSGSILESSYNEQFF.

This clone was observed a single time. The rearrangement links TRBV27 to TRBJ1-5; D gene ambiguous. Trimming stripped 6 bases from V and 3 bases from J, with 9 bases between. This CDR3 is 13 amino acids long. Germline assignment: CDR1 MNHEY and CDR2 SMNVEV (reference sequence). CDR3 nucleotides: TGTGCCAGCAGGAGGGTTTCCAATCAGCCCCAGCATTTT. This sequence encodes CASRRVSNQPQHF.

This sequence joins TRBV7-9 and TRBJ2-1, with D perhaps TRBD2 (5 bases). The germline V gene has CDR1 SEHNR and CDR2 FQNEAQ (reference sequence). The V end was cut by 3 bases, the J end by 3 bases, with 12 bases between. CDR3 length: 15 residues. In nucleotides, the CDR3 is TGTGCCAGCAGCTTGTTTTCTAGCAGCTACAATGAGCAGTTCTTC. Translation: CASSLFSSSYNEQFF.

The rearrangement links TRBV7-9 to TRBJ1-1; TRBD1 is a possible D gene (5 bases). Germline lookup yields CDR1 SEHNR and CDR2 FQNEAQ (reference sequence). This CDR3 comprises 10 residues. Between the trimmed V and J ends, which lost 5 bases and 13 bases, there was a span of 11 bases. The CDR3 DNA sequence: TGTGCCAGCAGCGCGACGACAGTTTTCTTT. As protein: CASSATTVFF.

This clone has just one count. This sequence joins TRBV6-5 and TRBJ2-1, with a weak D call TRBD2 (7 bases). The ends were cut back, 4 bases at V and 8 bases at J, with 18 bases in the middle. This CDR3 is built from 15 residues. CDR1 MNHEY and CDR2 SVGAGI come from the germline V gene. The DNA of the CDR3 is TGTGCCAGCAGTTCTGTGGGGGGGCTTCTAGATGAGCAGTTCTTC. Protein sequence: CASSSVGGLLDEQFF.

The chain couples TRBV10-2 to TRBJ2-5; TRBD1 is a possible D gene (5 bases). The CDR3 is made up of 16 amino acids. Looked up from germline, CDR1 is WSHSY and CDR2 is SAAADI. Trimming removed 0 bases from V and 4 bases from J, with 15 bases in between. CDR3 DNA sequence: TGCGCCAGCAGTGAGTCTTGGGCAGGGCCTAGAGAGACCCAGTACTTC. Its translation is CASSESWAGPRETQYF.

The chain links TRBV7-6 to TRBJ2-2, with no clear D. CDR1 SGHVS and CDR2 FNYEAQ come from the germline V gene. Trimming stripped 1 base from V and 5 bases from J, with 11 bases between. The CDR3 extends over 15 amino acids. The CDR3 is CASSLGSGWTGELFF. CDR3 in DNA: TGTGCCAGCAGCTTAGGTTCCGGGTGGACCGGGGAGCTGTTTTTT.